These T cell receptor beta chains were read from a single sample in a study of cytomegalovirus exposure and HLA in healthy donors. Clones were read by immunoSEQ multiplex PCR, and TCRdb kept only the in-frame ones, dropping some. The repertoire consists of 200,000 to 250,000 clones, with more than 85% occurring once and the leading ten covering about 1%. Sequences were obtained from PBMCs. These receptor sequences come from a woman younger than 30 in good health and CMV-seronegative. The conserved cysteine and the conserved F or W are not part of the CDR3 here.

>TRBV19
ASSRARGLGGETQY
>TRBV11-3
ASSLATGTSGANVLT
>TRBV5-1
ASSLFPTGGTNTEAF
>TRBV10-3
AISESHQATNEKLF
>TRBV18
ASSQQGGGNQPQH
>TRBV2
ASRKWTDANTGELF
>TRBV7-9
ASSPFRGQTNGQF
>TRBV7-9
ASSWGQGYPYEQY
>TRBV5-6
ASSFRTHTGICTDTQY
>TRBV6-6
ASTTRLQGRNTEAF
>TRBV4-3
ASSQGSPGDPYGYT
>TRBV7-9
ASSLSHEQY
>TRBV7-8
ASSTRGRAVLSGANVLT
>TRBV15
ATSSGTSGMGGQETQY
>TRBV10-3
AISMTGANEKLF
>TRBV7-6
ASSKRVQETQY
>TRBV2
ASRSRPANYGYT
>TRBV6-1
ASSGTLTGGYEQY